This T cell receptor beta chain comes out of a study of Ad26.COV2.S vaccination and SARS-CoV-2 variants. The repertoire was sequenced with immunoSEQ multiplex PCR; TCRdb's copy has only in-frame clones and lacks some. The sample has around 400,000 clones, around 89% seen once. V lost 1 base to trimming and J lost 8 bases, with 15 bases between them. The CDR3 length is 15 residues. Germline CDR1 and CDR2: MNHNS and SASEGT. The treatment denotes: around 19 received Ad26.COV2.S at low or high dose, single or two shots; roughly five received placebo; per-sample allocation not given. Collection of samples fell on day 63 after the first vaccine or placebo injection.

This material consisted of peripheral blood, taken in a trial of Ad26.COV2.S vaccine versus placebo. J is TRBJ2-1 and V is TRBV6-1; D remains unclear. The TCR sequence derives from a person between 18 and 59 years old who received the Ad26.COV2.S COVID-19 vaccine or a placebo. The CDR3 protein is CASSEVVSLWDEQFF. In DNA, the CDR3 is TGTGCCAGCAGTGAAGTAGTAAGCCTTTGGGATGAGCAGTTCTTC.